A selection of T cell receptor beta chains follows, all from one sample in a study of siplizumab effects on memory and regulatory T cells. Measured with immunoSEQ multiplex PCR; TCRdb has only the in-frame clones, and not every one. The sample includes 87,000 or so clones, just under 90% of them seen just once. Sequenced material: CD4+ T cells sorted from blood. The receptors come from a human donor in good health. The CDR3 runs from the conserved cysteine through the conserved F or W. D genes are given only for firm matches. Rows may omit the clone size; those that give it use once, few, many or a size class.

clone size	J gene	V gene	D gene	CDR3 DNA	CDR3 protein
NA	TRBJ1-1	TRBV9	TRBD1	TGTGCCAGCAGCGTTGGACAGGAGAAGGAAGCTTTCTTT	CASSVGQEKEAFF
NA	TRBJ2-7	TRBV25-1	TRBD2	TGTGCCAGCAGGACTAGCACTCCGACGGGCGAGCAGTACTTC	CASRTSTPTGEQYF
NA	TRBJ2-7	TRBV9	TRBD2	TGTGCCAGCAGCGTAGGCCCTAGCGGGGTGACCTACGAGCAGTACTTC	CASSVGPSGVTYEQYF
NA	TRBJ2-7	TRBV6-4	TRBD1	TGTGCCAGCAGTCCCCTTACCGGGACAGGACCTACGAAGCAGTACTTC	CASSPLTGTGPTKQYF
NA	TRBJ2-3	TRBV18	NA	TGTGCCAGCTCACCAGGGGATGGGGCCACAGATACGCAGTATTTT	CASSPGDGATDTQYF
NA	TRBJ2-3	TRBV4-2	NA	TGTGCCAGCAGCCCTGACTCCTCGAGCACAGATACGCAGTATTTT	CASSPDSSSTDTQYF
once	TRBJ2-5	TRBV6-1	NA	TGTGCCAGCCTCGAAGGGCAGTTCGTGACCCAGTACTTC	CASLEGQFVTQYF
NA	TRBJ1-3	TRBV28	NA	TGTGCCAGCAATAGGGAGCTAAGAAACACCATATATTTT	CASNRELRNTIYF
NA	TRBJ2-3	TRBV6-5	TRBD1	TGTGCCAGCAGTTACTCCGGGACAGAGGCAGATACGCAGTATTTT	CASSYSGTEADTQYF
NA	TRBJ2-1	TRBV7-2	TRBD2	TGTGCCAGCAGCTTAGTGGGTAGCGGGGACTATGAGCAGTTCTTC	CASSLVGSGDYEQFF
NA	TRBJ1-6	TRBV7-2	NA	TGTGCCAGCAGCCCCGCAGGGGCTAGTAGTTCACCCCTCCACTTT	CASSPAGASSSPLHF
NA	TRBJ2-5	TRBV28	NA	TGTGCCAGCAGCCGGGGAGAGACCCAGTACTTC	CASSRGETQYF
NA	TRBJ2-2	TRBV28	NA	TGTGCCAGCAGCATCCTTGGACTGGGCCCCGGATCGAACACCGGGGAGCTGTTTTTT	CASSILGLGPGSNTGELFF
NA	TRBJ1-1	TRBV5-1	NA	TGCGCCAGCAGCTTGGCCTTGAACACTGAAGCTTTCTTT	CASSLALNTEAFF
NA	TRBJ2-4	TRBV12-5	TRBD2	TGTGCTAGTGGTCTAGGACTAGGTGGGATAGCCAAAAACATTCAGTACTTC	CASGLGLGGIAKNIQYF
NA	TRBJ2-1	TRBV7-3	NA	TGTGCCAGCAGCTCGTACGGGGGATCCTACAATGAGCAGTTCTTC	CASSSYGGSYNEQFF
NA	TRBJ2-7	TRBV6-5	NA	TGTGCCAGCAGAATCGAGGGTTCCTACGAGCAGTACTTC	CASRIEGSYEQYF
once	TRBJ1-5	TRBV10-3	NA	TGTGCCATCAGTGAGAGGCAACTTGATCAGCCCCAGCATTTT	CAISERQLDQPQHF
NA	TRBJ2-1	TRBV2	NA	TGTGCCAGCAGATTCCTTGAGCAGTTCTTC	CASRFLEQFF
NA	TRBJ2-3	TRBV5-1	TRBD2	TGCGCCAGCAGCTTGTCCGGGAACGGGAGGGCCGCAGATACGCAGTATTTT	CASSLSGNGRAADTQYF
NA	TRBJ2-5	TRBV28	TRBD2	TGTGCCAGCAGCCCCCAGCGGGGCTACCAAGAGACCCAGTACTTC	CASSPQRGYQETQYF
NA	TRBJ1-1	TRBV21-1	NA	TGTGCCAGCAGCAAAGTCGCGGAGGCAGGAGGAGACACTGAAGCTTTCTTT	CASSKVAEAGGDTEAFF
NA	TRBJ2-1	TRBV15	TRBD1	TGTGCCACCAGCAGGGACAGGAACAATGAGCAGTTCTTC	CATSRDRNNEQFF
NA	TRBJ1-3	TRBV28	NA	TGTGCCAGCAGTTCTACTGGGACGGGAAACACCATATATTTT	CASSSTGTGNTIYF
NA	TRBJ2-3	TRBV28	NA	TGTGCCAGCAGTTTACCAGGCACAGATACGCAGTATTTT	CASSLPGTDTQYF
NA	TRBJ2-5	TRBV19	NA	TGTGCCAGTAGGGTACAGGGTGGAGTAGAGACCCAGTACTTC	CASRVQGGVETQYF
NA	TRBJ1-1	TRBV28	TRBD1	TGTGCCAGCAACCCCACAGGGGGCGGTAACACTGAAGCTTTCTTT	CASNPTGGGNTEAFF
NA	TRBJ2-5	TRBV28	NA	TGTGCCAGCAGACTTGGGGGGGCTAAAGAGACCCAGTACTTC	CASRLGGAKETQYF
once	TRBJ2-1	TRBV6-5	NA	TGTGCCAGCAGCAGGGACCAATACAATGAGCAGTTCTTC	CASSRDQYNEQFF
few	TRBJ1-1	TRBV6-5	NA	TGTGCCAGCAAGTTAGGACAGTGGGCGAACACTGAAGCTTTCTTT	CASKLGQWANTEAFF
NA	TRBJ2-3	TRBV28	TRBD2	TGTGCCAGCAGTGCTAGCGGGCCTCGCACAGATACGCAGTATTTT	CASSASGPRTDTQYF
NA	TRBJ2-2	TRBV29-1	NA	TGCAGCGTTGAAGAGGGGATCCCGGGGGAGCTGTTTTTT	CSVEEGIPGELFF
NA	TRBJ1-5	TRBV2	NA	TGTGCCAGCAGTAAAGAGGGGGGCGAGCCCCAGCATTTT	CASSKEGGEPQHF
NA	TRBJ1-1	TRBV7-9	TRBD1	TGTGCCAGCAGCTTCCCTTGGGGGAGGGGGCCTGGCACTGAAGCTTTCTTT	CASSFPWGRGPGTEAFF
once	TRBJ2-7	TRBV13	NA	TGTGCCAGCACCAACTCCAGGGGGGAGGTTTCGCAGTACTTC	CASTNSRGEVSQYF
NA	TRBJ2-5	TRBV6-1	TRBD2	TGTGCCAGCACCAGGGAGGGCTCGTACCAAGAGACCCAGTACTTC	CASTREGSYQETQYF